The sequence of this T cell receptor beta chain was determined in a study of lymphopenia after photon versus proton radiotherapy. The assay was immunoSEQ multiplex PCR, and TCRdb's table has in-frame clones only and misses some. This table has 40,000 to 45,000 clones, about 86% appearing once. Details on this clone: Its antigen is still unknown.

Germline-derived CDR1 and CDR2 are LNHDA and SQIVND (reference sequence). This CDR3 has 12 amino acids. Trimming stripped 6 bases from V and 11 bases from J, with 16 bases between. Broader study findings: Under photons, naive T cells and diversity fell while effector/memory populations rose.

The TCR was taken from a woman in her sixties or seventies with pancreatic cancer. Some clones in this sample may be carry-over from other donors' samples. The genes are TRBV19 and TRBJ1-1; D uncertain. The starting material was peripheral blood, obtained from a patient treated with proton-based radiotherapy. The CDR3 coding sequence is TGTGCCAGTAGCAGCGAGGGAGCCGAGGCTTTCTTT. Translated: CASSSEGAEAFF.